The 25 T cell receptor beta chains below come from one sample, sequenced in a study of blood T cells in healthy people across ages. Together with a sample-barcoded 5' primer, a J-beta primer mix was included in a second PCR lasting about 7 to 11 cycles. TCRdb passed the 5' RACE reads through MiXCR, listing each CDR3 protein once. The repertoire holds about 830,000 distinct CDR3 sequences, 62% seen once, with 25% to 35% in the top ten. The sample was blood. The receptors stem from a young man in good health.

The chain has TRBV9 and TRBJ2-7; tentatively, D is TRBD1 (6 bases). The CDR3 length is 13 residues. Between the trimmed V and J ends, which lost 7 bases and 3 bases, there was a span of 14 bases. Germline V gene lookup returns CDR1 SGDLS and CDR2 YYNGEE. CDR3 bases: TGTGCCAGCTCCTCCTTGGACAGCTACGAGCAGTACTTC. This sequence encodes CASSSLDSYEQYF.

The table lists this clonotype with a few counts. The chain employs TRBV7-2 and TRBJ2-1; perhaps TRBD1 as D (7 bases). CDR3 length: 15 residues. V was shortened by 5 bases and J by 6 bases, with 17 bases between the two germline ends. The germline V gene has CDR1 SGHTA and CDR2 FQGNSA. CDR3 bases: TGTGCCAGCAGCCCTGGGGCAGGGGGGTTCAATGAGCAGTTCTTC. It specifies CASSPGAGGFNEQFF.

This CDR3 reads CASNPQGAADTQYF. As DNA, the CDR3 is TGTGCCAGCAACCCCCAGGGGGCTGCAGATACGCAGTATTTT. V usage is TRBV9 and J usage is TRBJ2-3; TRBD1 matches at 8 bases. The junction had 7 bases not matched to a gene; V was cut back by 6 bases and J by 4 bases. CDR1 SGDLS and CDR2 YYNGEE come from the germline V gene. This CDR3 is built from 14 residues.

This clonotype has only one observation. This sequence joins TRBV9 and TRBJ2-3; D possibly corresponds to TRBD2 (6 bases). This CDR3 is 14 amino acids long. From germline, CDR1 is SGDLS and CDR2 YYNGEE. V lost 7 bases and J lost 2, with 14 bases in between. CDR3 in DNA: TGTGCCAGCGGTAGCGGCTATTACACAGATACGCAGTATTTT. Protein sequence: CASGSGYYTDTQYF.

The V and J genes are TRBV11-2 and TRBJ2-1, with D maybe TRBD2 (5 bases). Germline V CDR1 and CDR2: SGHAT, FQNNGV. CDR3 size: 14 residues. V was clipped by 6 bases and J by 6 bases, with 15 bases between them. CDR3 DNA sequence: TGTGCCAGCAGTCATGGACTGGCGTCCAATGAGCAGTTCTTC. Protein product: CASSHGLASNEQFF.

The chain employs TRBV7-3 and TRBJ2-3; 10 nucleotides align to TRBD1. The CDR3 runs to 14 residues. Germline V gene data show CDR1 as SGHTA and CDR2 as FQGTGA. V was pared by 5 bases and J by 4 bases, with 3 bases of the junction left unmatched. CDR3 DNA sequence: TGTGCCAGCAGCCGGACAGGGGGGTCAGATACGCAGTATTTT. This encodes CASSRTGGSDTQYF.

This clonotype occurred once. The chain employs TRBV14 and TRBJ2-7; D gene uncertain. CDR1 SGHDN and CDR2 FVKESK come from the germline V gene. The V gene lost 1 base and the J gene lost 4 bases, with 8 bases spanning the gap. This CDR3 has 13 amino acids. CDR3 nucleotide sequence: TGTGCCAGCAGCCAAGCAGCGTGGTACGAGCAGTACTTC. Its translation: CASSQAAWYEQYF.

Written as DNA, the CDR3 is TGTGCCAGCAGTGAATCCATTGGAGCGGCCAAAAACATTCAGTACTTC. Encoded protein: CASSESIGAAKNIQYF. This chain links TRBV25-1 with TRBJ2-4, with D unclear. V was trimmed by 1 base and J by 1 base, leaving 11 bases between them. There are 16 residues in the CDR3. The V gene's germline CDR1 is MGHDK and CDR2 SYGVNS.

The chain joins TRBV7-9 to TRBJ2-7; 9 bases are shared with TRBD1. V lost 7 bases to trimming and J lost 3 bases; unmatched junction nucleotides: 7. Germline CDR1 and CDR2: SEHNR and FQNEAQ (reference sequence). This CDR3 has 14 amino acids. The CDR3 region has the DNA TGTGCCAGCAACCACCGGGGACAGGGCTACGAGCAGTACTTC. Its protein is CASNHRGQGYEQYF. The whole variable domain, filled in from reference TRBV7-9 and TRBJ2-7, reads DTGVSQNPRHKITKRGQNVTFRCDPISEHNRLYWYRQTLGQGPEFLTYFQNEAQLEKSRLLSDRFSAERPKGSFSTLEIQRTEQGDSAMYLCASNHRGQGYEQYFGPGTRLTVT.

The chain recombines TRBV9 with TRBJ2-3, with a weak D call TRBD2 (5 bases). The V end was cut by 4 bases, the J end by 3 bases, with 12 bases between. Germline CDR1 and CDR2: SGDLS and YYNGEE. The CDR3 is 14 amino acids. CDR3 coding DNA: TGTGCCAGCAGCATCCCGGACTTTACAGATACGCAGTATTTT. Its translation: CASSIPDFTDTQYF.

CDR3 DNA sequence: TGTGCCAGCAGCCCGCAGGGGCACCAAGAGACCCAGTACTTC. This translates into CASSPQGHQETQYF. This rearrangement joins TRBV7-2 to TRBJ2-5; TRBD1 might be the D (6 bases). Per germline, CDR1 SGHTA and CDR2 FQGNSA. The ends were cut back, 5 bases at V and 0 bases at J, with 10 bases in the middle. This CDR3 is built from 14 residues.

This clonotype was observed a few times. The genes are TRBV3-1 and TRBJ2-6; tentative D call: TRBD1 (5 bases). Germline CDR1 is LGHDT and CDR2 is YNNKEL (reference sequence). This CDR3 contains 17 residues. Trimming left V 3 bases short and J 1 base short, with 13 bases between. The CDR3 nucleotides are TGTGCCAGCAGCCAGTTTGGCAGACAGTCTGGGGCCAACGTCCTGACTTTC. Translation: CASSQFGRQSGANVLTF.

The chain combines TRBV20-1 with TRBJ2-5, with D perhaps matching TRBD2 (5 bases). V was pared by 0 bases and J by 2 bases, with 19 bases between. This CDR3 is built from 17 residues. Germline assignment: CDR1 DFQATT and CDR2 SNEGSKA (reference sequence). DNA for the CDR3: TGCAGTGCTAGAGATGTTCGCCCAGAGGGCAGACAAGAGACCCAGTACTTC. Its protein product is CSARDVRPEGRQETQYF.

CDR3 sequence reads: CASSPASGGDRGTDTQYF. The CDR3 nucleotides are TGTGCCAGCAGCCCCGCAAGCGGGGGTGATCGGGGCACAGATACGCAGTATTTT. The chain has TRBV4-2 and TRBJ2-3, with 8 bases fitting TRBD2. Germline assignment: CDR1 LGHNA and CDR2 YNFKEQ. V lost 4 bases and J lost 1; bases outside the gene matches: 13. This CDR3 is 18 amino acids long.

The chain is built from TRBV20-1 and TRBJ2-1; 11 bases are shared with TRBD2. Germline V lookup: CDR1 DFQATT, CDR2 SNEGSKA (reference sequence). There are 17 residues in the CDR3. V lost 6 bases to trimming and J lost 8 bases; unmatched junction nucleotides: 18. As DNA, the CDR3 is TGCAGTGCCACTAGCGGGGGTTCCGTTTTGTCGATCGATGAGCAGTTCTTC. Translating gives CSATSGGSVLSIDEQFF.

CDR3 protein: CASIPLNPGQGKGYTF. CDR3 in DNA: TGTGCCAGCATCCCTTTAAACCCGGGACAGGGGAAGGGCTACACCTTC. V gene TRBV27 combines with J gene TRBJ1-2; TRBD1 matches 10 bases. The CDR3 consists of 16 residues. Germline CDR1 reads MNHEY; CDR2 reads SMNVEV (reference sequence). After removal of 7 bases from V and 8 bases from J, the junction contained 16 bases not matched to a gene.

This clonotype was counted at least ten times. V is TRBV9 and J is TRBJ2-5; TRBD1 agrees at 8 bases. From germline, CDR1 is SGDLS and CDR2 YYNGEE. This CDR3 has 16 amino acids. Trimming removed 0 bases from V and 4 bases from J; junction bases left unmatched: 8. In DNA, the CDR3 is TGTGCCAGCAGCGTAGGTCGGTCGGGACAGGCAGAGACCCAGTACTTC. It is translated as CASSVGRSGQAETQYF.

V and J are TRBV18 and TRBJ1-1, with a possible D match to TRBD1 (5 bases). Germline V lookup: CDR1 KGHSH, CDR2 LQKENI. This CDR3 comprises 14 residues. Trimming took off 5 bases at V and 3 bases at J, with 13 bases between the two ends. The CDR3 DNA reads as TGTGCCAGCTCAACAGCCGGGGGGGACACTGAAGCTTTCTTT. Protein: CASSTAGGDTEAFF. Together with reference TRBV18 and TRBJ1-1, the CDR3 gives the full variable domain: NAGVMQNPRHLVRRRGQEARLRCSPMKGHSHVYWYRQLPEEGLKFMVYLQKENIIDESGMPKERFSAEFPKEGPSILRIQQVVRGDSAAYFCASSTAGGDTEAFFGQGTRLTVV.

The chain employs TRBV7-9 and TRBJ2-3, with D perhaps TRBD2 (5 bases). The CDR3 loop spans 14 amino acids. Germline-derived CDR1 and CDR2 are SEHNR and FQNEAQ (reference sequence). Between the trimmed V and J ends, which lost 8 bases and 8 bases, there was a span of 20 bases. CDR3 in amino acids: CASAQDSFRGTQYF. The CDR3 DNA sequence: TGTGCCAGCGCTCAGGACTCTTTTCGGGGTACGCAGTATTTT. The full variable domain, rest sourced from reference TRBV7-9 and TRBJ2-3, is DTGVSQNPRHKITKRGQNVTFRCDPISEHNRLYWYRQTLGQGPEFLTYFQNEAQLEKSRLLSDRFSAERPKGSFSTLEIQRTEQGDSAMYLCASAQDSFRGTQYFGPGTRLTVL.

The V gene is TRBV27, the J gene TRBJ1-2; TRBD1 matches at 9 bases. CDR1 is MNHEY, CDR2 SMNVEV, per germline (reference sequence). J gave up 7 bases and V 3 bases, and 6 bases lay outside the gene matches. The CDR3 is 14 residues long. CDR3 in amino acids: CASSFTGQGSGYTF. CDR3 DNA: TGTGCCAGCAGTTTTACAGGACAGGGGTCTGGCTACACCTTC.

This clonotype was picked up a small number of times. J is TRBJ1-6 and V is TRBV10-3, with D maybe TRBD1 (6 bases). CDR1 and CDR2 from the germline V gene are ENHRY and SYGVKD. V was pared by 2 bases and J by 6 bases, with 11 bases between. The CDR3 spans 15 residues. CDR3 region: CAISERLDSNSPLHF. DNA of the CDR3: TGTGCCATCAGTGAGCGCTTGGACAGTAATTCACCCCTCCACTTT.

The chain is built from TRBV20-1 and TRBJ2-7; 7 nucleotides line up with TRBD2. The CDR3 consists of 11 residues. V lost 4 bases to trimming and J lost 5 bases; unmatched junction nucleotides: 2. Germline V gives CDR1 DFQATT, CDR2 SNEGSKA (reference sequence). The CDR3 nucleotides are TGCAGTGCTATGCGGGGGAACGAGCAGTACTTC. This gives the protein CSAMRGNEQYF.

With respect to this clonotype: Sequence at one end of the junction differs from germline and may be a read error. J is TRBJ2-6 and V is TRBV7-2, with 11 bases fitting TRBD2. In germline, CDR1 is SGHTA, CDR2 FQGNSA. The CDR3 has 17 residues. CDR3 nucleotide sequence: TGTGCCAGCAGCGTAGCGGGGGGGACTTCGGGGGCCAACGTCCTGACTTTC. It encodes CASSVAGGTSGANVLTF. Looking up the rest from reference TRBV7-2 and TRBJ2-6 gives the full variable domain: GAGVSQSPSNKVTEKGKDVELRCDPISGHTALYWYRQSLGQGLEFLIYFQGNSAPDKSGLPSDRFSAERTGGSVSTLTIQRTQQEDSAVYLCASSVAGGTSGANVLTFGAGSRLTVL.

On this clonotype itself: One junction end disagrees with the germline gene, perhaps due to a read error. DNA for the CDR3: TGTGCCAGCAGTTTAGGTGGCAGGGGGCATAGAGAGACCCAGTACTTT. This translates into CASSLGGRGHRETQYF. V usage is TRBV27 and J usage is TRBJ2-5, with TRBD1 matching 8 bases. Germline loops: CDR1 MNHEY, CDR2 SMNVEV (reference sequence). This CDR3 contains 16 residues.

This sequence joins TRBV7-8 and TRBJ2-1; D possibly uses TRBD1 or TRBD2 (5 bases each). This CDR3 contains 15 residues. Trimming shortened V by 4 bases and J by 1 base, and 11 bases separated the two germline ends. Germline CDR1 reads SGHVS; CDR2 reads FQNEAQ. This CDR3 is CASSSREGSYNEQFF. As DNA, the CDR3 is TGTGCCAGCAGCTCCCGAGAGGGGTCCTACAATGAGCAGTTCTTC.